These 19 T cell receptor beta chains were all obtained from the same sample, sequenced in a study of blood T cell repertoires in COVID-19. Only in-frame clones appear in the TCRdb table, and some are missing; sequencing was by immunoSEQ multiplex PCR. The sample consists of about 260,000 clones, more than 85% of them appearing once. Source material: PBMCs or T cells enriched from blood (not recorded which). The receptors come from a man aged 35-49 years who had been exposed to COVID-19.

J is TRBJ1-4 and V is TRBV28, with D unresolved. V was pared by 8 bases and J by 3 bases, with 7 bases between. Germline-derived CDR1 and CDR2 are MDHEN and SYDVKM. This CDR3 contains 12 residues. As DNA, the CDR3 is TGTGCCAGCCGCGCCGCTAATGAAAAACTGTTTTTT. This gives the protein CASRAANEKLFF.

This chain joins TRBV3-1 (or the pseudogene TRBV3-2) and TRBJ2-2; 9 bases align to TRBD1. The V gene's germline CDR1 is LGHDT and CDR2 YNNKEL (reference sequence). The CDR3 is made up of 16 amino acids. Trimming removed 3 bases from V and 4 bases from J; junction bases left unmatched: 6. The CDR3 bases are TGTGCCAGCAGCCAGAACAGGGGGCGCGTCACCGGGGAGCTGTTTTTT. As protein: CASSQNRGRVTGELFF.

The chain joins TRBV30 to TRBJ2-3; D gene ambiguous. The CDR3 has 11 amino acids. V was clipped by 3 bases and J by 5 bases, with 6 bases between them. CDR1 is GTSNPN, CDR2 SVGIG, per germline (reference sequence). CDR3 sequence reads: CAWSSRDTQYF. The CDR3 DNA is TGTGCCTGGAGCTCCAGAGATACGCAGTATTTT. Complete variable domain (other parts from reference TRBV30 and TRBJ2-3): SQTIHQWPATLVQPVGSPLSLECTVEGTSNPNLYWYRQAAGRGLQLLFYSVGIGQISSEVPQNLSASRPQDRQFILSSKKLLLSDSGFYLCAWSSRDTQYFGPGTRLTVL.

The sample holds one count of this clone. The rearrangement links TRBV7-9 to TRBJ2-1; TRBD2 matches at 8 bases. Germline-derived CDR1 and CDR2 are SEHNR and FQNEAQ (reference sequence). V was pared by 0 bases and J by 5 bases, with 0 bases of the junction left unmatched. CDR3 size: 14 residues. CDR3 sequence: CASSLASGDNEQFF. Written as DNA, the CDR3 is TGTGCCAGCAGCTTAGCTAGCGGGGACAATGAGCAGTTCTTC.

The chain couples TRBV9 to TRBJ2-2; 11 nucleotides match TRBD2. V lost 0 bases, J lost 6 bases, and 4 bases stayed unmatched. In germline, CDR1 is SGDLS, CDR2 YYNGEE. The CDR3 is made up of 16 amino acids. This CDR3 is CASSVDLAGGPGELFF. In DNA, the CDR3 is TGTGCCAGCAGCGTAGATTTAGCGGGAGGGCCCGGGGAGCTGTTTTTT. Combining the CDR3 with reference TRBV9 and TRBJ2-2 gives the whole variable domain DSGVTQTPKHLITATGQRVTLRCSPRSGDLSVYWYQQSLDQGLQFLIQYYNGEERAKGNILERFSAQQFPDLHSELNLSSLELGDSALYFCASSVDLAGGPGELFFGEGSRLTVL.

The chain joins TRBV5-1 to TRBJ2-3; D remains unclear. V lost 4 bases and J 4 bases, leaving 16 bases between the germline ends. CDR3 length: 15 residues. CDR1 is SGHRS and CDR2 is YFSETQ in the germline V gene. In nucleotides, the CDR3 is TGCGCCAGCAGCGGCTCCATAAATGGTGCAGATACGCAGTATTTT. It translates to CASSGSINGADTQYF.

V gene TRBV6-4 combines with J gene TRBJ2-1, with D uncertain. This CDR3 region has 15 residues. Looked up from germline, CDR1 is MRHNA and CDR2 is SNTAGT. Between the trimmed V and J ends, which lost 6 bases and 3 bases, there was a span of 15 bases. CDR3 in DNA: TGTGCCAGCAGGAAAGACTCCCTACTCTACAATGAGCAGTTCTTC. Translated, it gives CASRKDSLLYNEQFF.

The V gene is TRBV5-1, the J gene TRBJ1-4; 7 bases map to TRBD1. Germline loops: CDR1 SGHRS, CDR2 YFSETQ. The CDR3 has 14 amino acids. V lost 4 bases, J lost 6 bases, and 6 bases stayed unmatched. This CDR3 is CASSLGTADEKLFF. The DNA for the CDR3 is TGCGCCAGCAGCCTCGGGACAGCAGATGAAAAACTGTTTTTT.

The chain recombines TRBV28 with TRBJ1-6, with D possibly TRBD1 on 5 matching bases. V lost 4 bases to trimming and J lost 1 base, with 20 bases between them. The CDR3 has 19 amino acids. CDR1 is MDHEN, CDR2 SYDVKM, per germline. The CDR3 is CASSSSTVALDSYNSPLHF. In nucleotides, the CDR3 is TGTGCCAGCAGTTCATCGACAGTCGCCTTAGATTCCTATAATTCACCCCTCCACTTT.

The gene calls are TRBV3-1 (or the pseudogene TRBV3-2) and TRBJ2-1, with 8 bases matching TRBD2. The germline gives CDR1 LGHDT, CDR2 YNNKEL (reference sequence). The CDR3 runs to 19 residues. Trimming removed 0 bases from V and 0 bases from J; junction bases left unmatched: 10. The CDR3 DNA is TGTGCCAGCAGCCAAGATTTACTAGCGGAACCAAGCTCCTACAATGAGCAGTTCTTC. Residues: CASSQDLLAEPSSYNEQFF.

V usage is TRBV3-1 (or the pseudogene TRBV3-2) and J usage is TRBJ2-7; TRBD2 aligns across 8 bases. Germline lookup yields CDR1 LGHDT and CDR2 YNNKEL (reference sequence). There are 16 residues in the CDR3. V lost 1 base and J lost 4; bases outside the gene matches: 9. This CDR3 reads CASSQVTGTRNYEQYF. DNA for the CDR3: TGTGCCAGCAGCCAAGTAACCGGGACTAGAAATTACGAGCAGTACTTC.

The genes are TRBV5-4 and TRBJ2-2, with D tentatively TRBD1 (5 bases). This CDR3 spans 15 amino acids. In germline, CDR1 is SGHNT, CDR2 YYREEE (reference sequence). V was trimmed by 3 bases and J by 4 bases, leaving 13 bases between them. The CDR3 loop reads CASSWKGTGTGELFF. In DNA, the CDR3 is TGTGCCAGCAGCTGGAAAGGAACAGGCACCGGGGAGCTGTTTTTT.

The chain has TRBV5-1 and TRBJ1-2; 9 bases fit TRBD1. Germline-derived CDR1 and CDR2 are SGHRS and YFSETQ. V dropped 6 bases and J dropped 8; count of bases not matched to a gene: 14. The CDR3 runs 15 residues. The CDR3 sequence is CASTYRGGQGEGYTF. In nucleotides, the CDR3 is TGCGCCAGCACCTACCGTGGGGGACAGGGAGAAGGCTACACCTTC. Together with reference TRBV5-1 and TRBJ1-2, the CDR3 gives the full variable domain: KAGVTQTPRYLIKTRGQQVTLSCSPISGHRSVSWYQQTPGQGLQFLFEYFSETQRNKGNFPGRFSGRQFSNSRSEMNVSTLELGDSALYLCASTYRGGQGEGYTFGSGTRLTVV.

The sample holds one count of this clone. The rearrangement uses TRBV5-1 and TRBJ2-2, with a weak D call TRBD1 (6 bases). This CDR3 contains 14 residues. Between the trimmed V and J ends, which lost 2 bases and 4 bases, there was a span of 9 bases. Germline V gene data show CDR1 as SGHRS and CDR2 as YFSETQ. CDR3 residues: CASSFDRSTGELFF. In nucleotides, the CDR3 is TGCGCCAGCAGCTTTGACAGGTCCACCGGGGAGCTGTTTTTT. Full variable domain (missing parts from reference TRBV5-1 and TRBJ2-2): KAGVTQTPRYLIKTRGQQVTLSCSPISGHRSVSWYQQTPGQGLQFLFEYFSETQRNKGNFPGRFSGRQFSNSRSEMNVSTLELGDSALYLCASSFDRSTGELFFGEGSRLTVL.

The chain carries TRBV11-3 and TRBJ1-4; 8 bases match TRBD1. The CDR3 runs 16 residues. CDR1 is SGHNT, CDR2 YENEEA, per germline. The V segment lost 5 bases and the J segment 6 bases; nucleotides outside the gene matches: 11. The CDR3 spells CASSDEIGTGDEKLFF. For the CDR3, the DNA is TGTGCCAGCAGCGACGAGATAGGGACAGGTGATGAAAAACTGTTTTTT.

The V call is TRBV28, the J call TRBJ1-2; D unclear. CDR1 and CDR2 (germline): MDHEN, SYDVKM. The V and J ends lost 10 bases and 6 bases respectively, with 21 bases between them. The CDR3 runs 14 residues. The CDR3 here is CATQPQNGVDGYTF. The CDR3 DNA is TGTGCCACCCAACCCCAAAACGGGGTTGATGGCTACACCTTC.

The V call is TRBV24-1, the J call TRBJ2-2; 10 positions match TRBD2. CDR3 size: 16 residues. The germline V gene encodes CDR1 KGHDR and CDR2 SFDVKD. V trimming: 6 bases; J trimming: 1 base; junction bases outside the gene matches: 4. CDR3 loop: CATSRTSGVNTGELFF. The CDR3, as DNA: TGTGCCACCAGTAGGACTAGCGGAGTGAACACCGGGGAGCTGTTTTTT.

The CDR3 DNA reads TGTGCCAGTCTGACAGGGGCTTGGAACACTGAAGCTTTCTTT. Protein sequence: CASLTGAWNTEAFF. This sequence joins TRBV19 and TRBJ1-1; 8 nucleotides align to TRBD1. Germline lookup yields CDR1 LNHDA and CDR2 SQIVND (reference sequence). CDR3 length: 14 amino acids. V gave up 8 bases and J gave up 1 base; unmatched junction bases: 6.

This rearrangement joins TRBV6-5 to TRBJ2-2, with a tentative D call TRBD2 (6 bases). The germline CDR1 and CDR2 sequences are MNHEY and SVGAGI. The CDR3 runs 16 residues. V was clipped by 4 bases and J by 4 bases, with 16 bases between them. The DNA of the CDR3 is TGTGCCAGCAGTTCCCCTTGGGACGGGGGCACCGGGGAGCTGTTTTTT. Translation gives CASSSPWDGGTGELFF.